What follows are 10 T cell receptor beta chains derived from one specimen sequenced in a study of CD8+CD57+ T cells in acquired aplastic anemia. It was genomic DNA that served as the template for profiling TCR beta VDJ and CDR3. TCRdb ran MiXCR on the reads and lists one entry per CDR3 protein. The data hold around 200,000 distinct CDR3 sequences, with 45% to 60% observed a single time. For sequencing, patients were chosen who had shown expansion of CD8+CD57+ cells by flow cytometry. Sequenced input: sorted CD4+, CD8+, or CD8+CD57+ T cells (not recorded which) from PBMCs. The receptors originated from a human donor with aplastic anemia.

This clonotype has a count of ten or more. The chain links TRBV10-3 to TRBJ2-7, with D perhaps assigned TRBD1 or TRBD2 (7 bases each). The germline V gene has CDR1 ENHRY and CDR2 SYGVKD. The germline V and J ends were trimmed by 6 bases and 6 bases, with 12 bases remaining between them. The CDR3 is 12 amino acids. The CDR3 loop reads CAISTGEGEQYF. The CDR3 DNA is TGTGCCATCAGCACAGGGGAGGGCGAGCAGTACTTC.

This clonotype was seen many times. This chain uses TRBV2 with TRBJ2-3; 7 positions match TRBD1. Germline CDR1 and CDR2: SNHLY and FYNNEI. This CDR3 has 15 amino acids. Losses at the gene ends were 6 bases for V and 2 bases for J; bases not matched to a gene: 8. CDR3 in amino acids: CASSAGQVPTDTQYF. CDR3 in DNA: TGTGCCAGCAGCGCTGGACAGGTTCCCACAGATACGCAGTATTTT.

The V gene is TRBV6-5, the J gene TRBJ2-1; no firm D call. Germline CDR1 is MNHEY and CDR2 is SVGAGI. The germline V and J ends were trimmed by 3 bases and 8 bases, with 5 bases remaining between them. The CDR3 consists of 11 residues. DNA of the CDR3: TGTGCCAGCAGTTATAGGTATGAGCAGTTCTTC. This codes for CASSYRYEQFF.

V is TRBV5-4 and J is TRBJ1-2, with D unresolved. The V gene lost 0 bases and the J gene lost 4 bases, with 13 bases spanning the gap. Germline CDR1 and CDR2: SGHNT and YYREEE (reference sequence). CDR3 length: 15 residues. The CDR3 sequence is CASSLASGTTYGYTF. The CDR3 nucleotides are TGTGCCAGCAGCTTGGCTAGCGGAACGACCTATGGCTACACCTTC.

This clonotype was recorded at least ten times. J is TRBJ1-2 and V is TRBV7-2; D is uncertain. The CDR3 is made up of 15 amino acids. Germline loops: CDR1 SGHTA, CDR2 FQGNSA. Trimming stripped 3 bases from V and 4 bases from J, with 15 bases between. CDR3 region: CASSFSVGGSYGYTF. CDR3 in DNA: TGTGCCAGCAGCTTCTCCGTCGGCGGGAGCTATGGCTACACCTTC.

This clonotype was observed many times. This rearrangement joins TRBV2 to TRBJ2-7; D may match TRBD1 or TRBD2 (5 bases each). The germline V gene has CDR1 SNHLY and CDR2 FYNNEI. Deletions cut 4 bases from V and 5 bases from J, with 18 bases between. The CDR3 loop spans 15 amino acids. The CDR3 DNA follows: TGTGCCAGCAGTGTTAGTCGGGACGGCCGGGACGAGCAGTACTTC. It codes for CASSVSRDGRDEQYF. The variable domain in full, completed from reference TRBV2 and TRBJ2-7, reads EPEVTQTPSHQVTQMGQEVILRCVPISNHLYFYWYRQILGQKVEFLVSFYNNEISEKSEIFDDQFSVERPDGSNFTLKIRSTKLEDSAMYFCASSVSRDGRDEQYFGPGTRLTVT.

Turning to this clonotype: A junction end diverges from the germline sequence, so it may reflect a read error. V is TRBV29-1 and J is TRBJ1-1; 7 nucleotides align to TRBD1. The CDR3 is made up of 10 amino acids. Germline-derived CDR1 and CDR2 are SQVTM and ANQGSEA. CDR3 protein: CSGQGSEALF. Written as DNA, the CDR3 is TGCAGCGGACAGGGTTCTGAAGCTCTCTTT.

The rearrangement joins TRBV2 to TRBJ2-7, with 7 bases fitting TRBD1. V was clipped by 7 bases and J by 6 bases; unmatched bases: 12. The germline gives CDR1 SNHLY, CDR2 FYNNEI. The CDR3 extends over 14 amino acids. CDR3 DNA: TGTGCCAGCAAGCCCCGGGACAGTCCTGGCGAGCAGTACTTC. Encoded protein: CASKPRDSPGEQYF.

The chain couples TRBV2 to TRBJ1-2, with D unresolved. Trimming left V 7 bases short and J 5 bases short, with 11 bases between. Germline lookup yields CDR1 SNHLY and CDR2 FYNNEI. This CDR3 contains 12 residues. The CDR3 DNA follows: TGTGCCAGCAATGACGTCGAGTATGGCTACACCTTC. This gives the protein CASNDVEYGYTF.

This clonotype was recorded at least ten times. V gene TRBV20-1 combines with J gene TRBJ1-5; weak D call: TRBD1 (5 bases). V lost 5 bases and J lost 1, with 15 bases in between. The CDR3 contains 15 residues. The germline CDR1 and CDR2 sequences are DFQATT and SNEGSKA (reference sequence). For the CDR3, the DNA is TGCAGTGCTGGGAGGAGGGGACTCAGCAATCAGCCCCAGCATTTT. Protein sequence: CSAGRRGLSNQPQHF.